These 26 T cell receptor beta chains share one sample of origin, sequenced in a study of CD8 T cells in ankylosing spondylitis. TCRdb redid the calling of the 5' RACE reads with MiXCR, one entry per CDR3 protein. This sample has 200,000 to 250,000 distinct CDR3 sequences, with around 25% found just once. The sample consisted of blood, either unsorted or a sorted T cell fraction (not recorded which). The receptors derive from a male donor with ankylosing spondylitis or in good health (not recorded which).

This clonotype was detected ten times or more. The CDR3 protein is CASSFKLLAGELFF. CDR3 nucleotide sequence: TGTGCCAGCAGTTTTAAGCTGCTCGCCGGGGAGCTGTTTTTT. This chain uses TRBV12-3 or TRBV12-4 with TRBJ2-2, with D unresolved. V was shortened by 3 bases and J by 6 bases, with 11 bases between the two germline ends. The CDR3 covers 14 residues.

The sample holds many counts of this clonotype. J is TRBJ2-1 and V is TRBV6-2 or TRBV6-3, with D perhaps TRBD2 (5 bases). The CDR3 covers 14 residues. CDR1 is MNHEY, CDR2 SVGEGT, per germline. Trimming cost V 6 bases and J 7 bases, with 16 bases left between them. The CDR3 nucleotides read TGTGCCAGCAGGGCGAGCGGTGGGTTTAATGAGCAGTTCTTC. Its translation is CASRASGGFNEQFF.

Ten or more counts support this clonotype. The chain couples TRBV2 to TRBJ2-7; D gene ambiguous. CDR1 and CDR2 (germline): SNHLY, FYNNEI. This CDR3 spans 13 amino acids. V lost 8 bases, J lost 2 bases, and 13 bases lay in between. The CDR3 DNA reads TGTGCCAGCGGCCCCGTAGGGCCCTACGAGCAGTACTTC. Its translation is CASGPVGPYEQYF.

This clonotype turned up a few times. This rearrangement joins TRBV20-1 to TRBJ2-5; 12 bases agree with TRBD2. This CDR3 has 16 residues. J was trimmed by 2 bases and V by 6 bases; bases with no gene match: 10. Germline values: CDR1 DFQATT, CDR2 SNEGSKA (reference sequence). DNA of the CDR3: TGCAGTGCGGAAGCTCCGCTAGCGGGAGGGCAAGAGACCCAGTACTTC. Translating it yields CSAEAPLAGGQETQYF.

The chain uses TRBV10-3 and TRBJ2-1; the D is unclear. V was cut by 2 bases and J by 7 bases, with 6 bases left in between. CDR3 length equals 12 residues. Germline V gene sequence: CDR1 ENHRY, CDR2 SYGVKD. The CDR3 loop is CAISEVGNEQFF. CDR3 coding DNA: TGTGCCATCAGTGAGGTGGGAAATGAGCAGTTCTTC.

This clonotype has a handful of counts. The genes are TRBV29-1 and TRBJ1-1; 9 bases align to TRBD1. The CDR3 totals 12 residues. From germline, CDR1 is SQVTM and CDR2 ANQGSEA. The V and J ends lost 4 bases and 13 bases, in that order; junction bases with no gene match: 10. Here the CDR3 DNA reads TGCAGCGTTGCCCCGACAGGGGGTTTTGGTTTCTTT. Protein sequence: CSVAPTGGFGFF. Combining the CDR3 with reference TRBV29-1 and TRBJ1-1 gives the whole variable domain SAVISQKPSRDICQRGTSLTIQCQVDSQVTMMFWYRQQPGQSLTLIATANQGSEATYESGFVIDKFPISRPNLTFSTLTVSNMSPEDSSIYLCSVAPTGGFGFFGQGTRLTVV.

Many counts were recorded for this clonotype. This chain uses TRBV20-1 with TRBJ1-4; tentative D call: TRBD1 (5 bases). CDR3 length equals 12 residues. Germline CDR1 and CDR2: DFQATT and SNEGSKA (reference sequence). Trimming removed 3 bases from V and 8 bases from J, with 10 bases in between. The CDR3 DNA reads TGCAGTGCTAGTTTGGGGGGGGAAAAACTGTTTTTT. This translates into CSASLGGEKLFF.

This chain links TRBV20-1 with TRBJ2-3; maybe TRBD1 (5 bases). This CDR3 spans 16 amino acids. V lost 6 bases to trimming and J lost 0 bases, with 19 bases between them. Germline CDR1 DFQATT, CDR2 SNEGSKA (reference sequence). CDR3 loop: CSAKRGSATSTDTQYF. The CDR3 nucleotides are TGCAGTGCAAAAAGGGGTTCAGCGACGAGCACAGATACGCAGTATTTT.

The chain carries TRBV10-3 and TRBJ2-7; D may be TRBD1 or TRBD2 (5 bases each). CDR3 length: 12 residues. Germline V gene data show CDR1 as ENHRY and CDR2 as SYGVKD. Trimming removed 7 bases from V and 7 bases from J, with 14 bases in between. Here the CDR3 DNA reads TGTGCCATCACCCGGGACGGCGTAGAGCAGTACTTC. Translation: CAITRDGVEQYF.

This clonotype was recorded a few times. The chain combines TRBV5-1 with TRBJ2-3; D may be TRBD1 or TRBD2 (5 bases each). Germline assignment: CDR1 SGHRS and CDR2 YFSETQ. This CDR3 contains 16 residues. Deletions cut 4 bases from V and 6 bases from J, with 21 bases between. The CDR3 bases are TGCGCCAGCAGCCCCCGCGGACACGAGCGGTCGGATACGCAGTATTTT. This translates into CASSPRGHERSDTQYF.

This clonotype was observed a few times. This rearrangement joins TRBV6-1 to TRBJ2-5; 7 nucleotides match TRBD1. The V segment lost 6 bases and the J segment 1 base; nucleotides outside the gene matches: 5. From germline, CDR1 is MNHNS and CDR2 SASEGT. The CDR3 consists of 14 residues. The CDR3 loop reads CASSRGQTQETQYF. The CDR3 nucleotides are TGTGCCAGCAGCCGGGGACAGACCCAAGAGACCCAGTACTTC.

This clonotype showed up many times. The genes are TRBV20-1 and TRBJ2-5; no firm D call. Germline assignment: CDR1 DFQATT and CDR2 SNEGSKA (reference sequence). This CDR3 region has 12 residues. Trimming pared 4 bases from V and 4 bases from J, leaving 10 bases between. Written as DNA, the CDR3 is TGCAGTGCTATCCCACGGATAGAGACCCAGTACTTC. Amino acids: CSAIPRIETQYF.

This clonotype came up many times. The chain has TRBV12-3 or TRBV12-4 and TRBJ2-4, with 7 bases lining up with TRBD1. The CDR3 spans 16 residues. The V gene end was trimmed by 6 bases and the J gene end by 2 bases; junction bases not matched to a gene: 10. This CDR3 is CASSFRQGWSKNIQYF. The CDR3 DNA reads TGTGCCAGCAGCTTCCGACAGGGTTGGTCCAAAAACATTCAGTACTTC.

The V and J genes are TRBV7-2 and TRBJ2-7; D is perhaps TRBD1 (6 bases). CDR1 and CDR2 (germline): SGHTA, FQGNSA. The CDR3 has 15 amino acids. Trimming left V 0 bases short and J 3 bases short, with 12 bases between. In nucleotides, the CDR3 is TGTGCCAGCAGCTTAGCTAGGGGGACCTACTACGAGCAGTACTTC. Translating gives CASSLARGTYYEQYF.

This clonotype has ten or more counts. The chain has TRBV20-1 and TRBJ2-5; TRBD2 matches 8 bases. V lost 7 bases, J lost 5 bases, and 9 bases stayed unmatched. The CDR3 spans 13 residues. CDR1 and CDR2 from the germline V gene are DFQATT and SNEGSKA (reference sequence). The CDR3 region is CSGLGLVRETQYF. DNA for the CDR3: TGCAGTGGCCTGGGACTAGTTCGTGAGACCCAGTACTTC.

This clonotype was seen a handful of times. The chain is built from TRBV20-1 and TRBJ1-1; 7 nucleotides align to TRBD1. Germline V gene lookup returns CDR1 DFQATT and CDR2 SNEGSKA (reference sequence). The CDR3 is 14 residues long. With V trimmed by 3 bases and J by 5 bases, 9 bases remained unmatched. The CDR3 reads CSARRGQLGTEAFF. The CDR3 DNA is TGCAGTGCTAGGCGGGGACAGCTGGGGACTGAAGCTTTCTTT.

This clonotype was recorded only once. The rearrangement joins TRBV6-1 to TRBJ1-2, with D possibly matching TRBD1 (6 bases). Germline values: CDR1 MNHNS, CDR2 SASEGT. Trimming took off 5 bases at V and 8 bases at J, with 21 bases between the two ends. The CDR3 contains 15 residues. CDR3 sequence (DNA): TGTGCCAGCAGTAATCAGGGGAGGCGCGTGGGAGGCTACACCTTC. Encoded protein: CASSNQGRRVGGYTF.

This clonotype was seen a few times. This chain links TRBV7-9 with TRBJ1-4, with D maybe TRBD1 (6 bases). The V end was cut by 2 bases, the J end by 3 bases, with 10 bases between. The CDR3 runs 15 residues. Germline assignment: CDR1 SEHNR and CDR2 FQNEAQ (reference sequence). The CDR3 protein is CASSLMWGPNEKLFF. CDR3 DNA: TGTGCCAGCAGCTTAATGTGGGGGCCTAATGAAAAACTGTTTTTT.

This clonotype was detected ten times or more. The chain has TRBV3-1 and TRBJ2-1; 10 nucleotides match TRBD2. The CDR3 runs 19 residues. Germline assignment: CDR1 LGHDT and CDR2 YNNKEL (reference sequence). V gave up 1 base and J gave up 6 bases; unmatched junction bases: 15. In DNA form, the CDR3 reads TGTGCCAGCAGCCAAGTCCTAGCGGGAGCGGGTTCCTACGGCAATGAGCAGTTCTTC. This gives the protein CASSQVLAGAGSYGNEQFF.

This chain connects TRBV29-1 to TRBJ2-7; 7 bases line up with TRBD2. The germline V gene encodes CDR1 SQVTM and CDR2 ANQGSEA. The CDR3 extends over 14 amino acids. Trimming cost V 6 bases and J 0 bases; bases outside gene matches: 8. CDR3 DNA sequence: TGCAGCGTCTATGGACTAGGGAGCTCCTACGAGCAGTACTTC. It yields the protein CSVYGLGSSYEQYF.

This clonotype was picked up a small number of times. V is TRBV20-1 and J is TRBJ2-1; 10 positions match TRBD2. Per germline, CDR1 DFQATT and CDR2 SNEGSKA (reference sequence). V was clipped by 7 bases and J by 7 bases; unmatched bases: 7. The CDR3 is 13 residues long. Here the CDR3 reads CSGVSGRSNEQFF. The CDR3 DNA is TGCAGTGGGGTTAGCGGGAGGAGTAATGAGCAGTTCTTC.

Note on this clonotype: A much larger clone sits a single nucleotide away, making a read error possible. The rearrangement uses TRBV12-3 or TRBV12-4 and TRBJ2-3, with D unresolved. The CDR3 consists of 11 residues. Trimming stripped 5 bases from V and 6 bases from J, with 6 bases between. CDR3 residues: CASSRVDTQYF. CDR3 nucleotide sequence: TGTGCCAGCAGTCGGGTGGATACGCAGTATTTT.

This clonotype showed up many times. The chain carries TRBV20-1 and TRBJ2-7, with 10 bases identical to TRBD2. Germline lookup yields CDR1 DFQATT and CDR2 SNEGSKA (reference sequence). There are 15 residues in the CDR3. V lost 2 bases to trimming and J lost 4 bases; unmatched junction nucleotides: 8. The CDR3 is CSARPVAGGVYEQYF. CDR3 bases: TGCAGTGCTAGACCAGTAGCGGGAGGAGTTTACGAGCAGTACTTC.

This clonotype turned up a few times. The gene calls are TRBV29-1 and TRBJ1-1; TRBD1 matches 8 bases. The CDR3 is 14 residues long. Per the germline V gene, CDR1 is SQVTM and CDR2 is ANQGSEA. V lost 4 bases, J lost 11 bases, and 15 bases stayed unmatched. CDR3 region: CSVVWQGALSGAFF. In DNA, the CDR3 is TGCAGCGTTGTGTGGCAGGGGGCGCTCAGTGGGGCTTTCTTT.

This clonotype was observed many times. The chain has TRBV29-1 and TRBJ1-4; the D is unclear. The CDR3 runs to 12 residues. V was cut by 4 bases and J by 8 bases, with 11 bases left in between. Germline values: CDR1 SQVTM, CDR2 ANQGSEA. The CDR3 protein is CSVGQEAEKLFF. CDR3 in DNA: TGCAGCGTTGGTCAGGAGGCCGAAAAACTGTTTTTT.

This clonotype was counted ten times or more. The rearrangement uses TRBV29-1 and TRBJ1-1; 8 bases fit TRBD1. J lost 1 base, V lost 7 bases, and 2 bases had no gene match. The germline V gene has CDR1 SQVTM and CDR2 ANQGSEA. The CDR3 sequence is 12 residues long. CDR3 sequence: CSADRGNTEAFF. The CDR3 bases are TGCAGCGCCGACAGGGGGAACACTGAAGCTTTCTTT.